This TCR beta chain is drawn from a study of patients with pleural tuberculosis. TCRdb passed the reads through MiXCR, listing each CDR3 protein once. The top ten clones hold about 4% of a sample with under 30,000 distinct CDR3 sequences, 15% to 20% of them seen once. Germline V gives CDR1 MNHEY, CDR2 SMNVEV (reference sequence). The CDR3 consists of 13 residues. Concerning this clonotype itself: One end of the junction does not line up with germline, which may come from a read error.

This TCR derives from a human donor with pleural tuberculosis. The gene calls are TRBV27 and TRBJ1-2; the D is unclear. Sequencing was done on a sample of peripheral blood. CDR3 sequence reads: CASSSGLSYGYTF. The CDR3 DNA is TGCGCCAGCAGTTCTGGACTTAGCTATGGCTACACCTTC.